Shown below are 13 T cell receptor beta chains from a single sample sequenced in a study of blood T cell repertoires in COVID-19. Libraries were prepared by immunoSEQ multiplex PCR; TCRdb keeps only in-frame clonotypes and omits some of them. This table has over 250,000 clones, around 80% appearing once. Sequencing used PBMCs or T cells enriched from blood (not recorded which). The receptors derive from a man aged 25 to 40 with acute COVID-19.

The CDR3 loop is CASSSGTGPGNTIYF. The CDR3 coding sequence is TGTGCCAGCAGTTCCGGGACAGGCCCTGGAAACACCATATATTTT. This chain connects TRBV6-2 or TRBV6-3 to TRBJ1-3, with TRBD1 matching 8 bases. Germline CDR1 reads MNHEY; CDR2 reads SVGEGT. V lost 4 bases, J lost 2 bases, and 4 bases stayed unmatched. The CDR3 sequence is 15 residues long.

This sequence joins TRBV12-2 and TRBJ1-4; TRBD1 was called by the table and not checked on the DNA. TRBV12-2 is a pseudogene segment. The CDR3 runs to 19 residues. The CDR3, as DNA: TGTGCAAGTCGCCTAGGGGGTGAGACAGTTCCTGCAACTAATGAAAAACTGTTTTTT. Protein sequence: CASRLGGETVPATNEKLFF.

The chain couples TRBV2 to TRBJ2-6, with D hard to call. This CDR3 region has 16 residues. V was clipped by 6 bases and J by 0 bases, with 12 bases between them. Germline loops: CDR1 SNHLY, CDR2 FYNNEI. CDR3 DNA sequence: TGTGCCAGCAGAAAGGAACGAGGCTCTGGGGCCAACGTCCTGACTTTC. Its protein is CASRKERGSGANVLTF.

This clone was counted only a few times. The CDR3 sequence is CASRPEGANYGYTF. The CDR3 DNA is TGTGCCAGCAGACCCGAGGGGGCCAACTATGGCTACACCTTC. The chain employs TRBV28 and TRBJ1-2; 7 bases agree with TRBD1. V shed 6 bases and J 2 bases; nucleotides not matched to a gene: 6. The CDR3 length is 14 residues. Germline CDR1 MDHEN, CDR2 SYDVKM.

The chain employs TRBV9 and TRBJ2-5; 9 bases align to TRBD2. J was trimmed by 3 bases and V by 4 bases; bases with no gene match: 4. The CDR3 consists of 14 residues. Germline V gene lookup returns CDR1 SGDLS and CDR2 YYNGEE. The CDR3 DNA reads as TGTGCCAGCAGCCGCCGACTAGCGGAAGAGACCCAGTACTTC. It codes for CASSRRLAEETQYF.

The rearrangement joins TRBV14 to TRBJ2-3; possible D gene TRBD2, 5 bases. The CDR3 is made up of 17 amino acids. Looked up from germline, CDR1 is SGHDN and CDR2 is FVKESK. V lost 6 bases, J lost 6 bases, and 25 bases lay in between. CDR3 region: CASSHPGFGKPRDTQYF. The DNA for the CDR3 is TGTGCCAGCAGTCACCCCGGTTTCGGGAAACCTCGGGATACGCAGTATTTT.

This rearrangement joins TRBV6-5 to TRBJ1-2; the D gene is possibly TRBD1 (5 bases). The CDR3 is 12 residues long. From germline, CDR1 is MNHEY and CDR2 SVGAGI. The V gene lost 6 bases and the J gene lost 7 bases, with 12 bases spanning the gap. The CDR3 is CASRQVLRGYTF. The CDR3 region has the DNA TGTGCCAGCAGACAGGTCCTTCGTGGCTACACCTTC.

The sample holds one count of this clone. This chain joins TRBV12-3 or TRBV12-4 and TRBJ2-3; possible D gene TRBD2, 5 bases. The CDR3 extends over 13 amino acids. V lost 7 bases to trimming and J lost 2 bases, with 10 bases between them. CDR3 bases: TGTGCCAGCATCGAGGGATCCACAGATACGCAGTATTTT. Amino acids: CASIEGSTDTQYF.

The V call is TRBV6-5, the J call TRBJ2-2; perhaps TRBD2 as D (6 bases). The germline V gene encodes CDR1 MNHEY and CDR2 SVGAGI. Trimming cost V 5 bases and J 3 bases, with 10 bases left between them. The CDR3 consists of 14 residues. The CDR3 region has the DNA TGTGCCAGCAGTACCGGGACTGACACCGGGGAGCTGTTTTTT. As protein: CASSTGTDTGELFF.

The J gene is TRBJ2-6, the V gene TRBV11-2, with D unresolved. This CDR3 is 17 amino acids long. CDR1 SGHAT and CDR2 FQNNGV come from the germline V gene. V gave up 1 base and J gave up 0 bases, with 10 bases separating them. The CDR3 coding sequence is TGTGCCAGCAGCTTAGTCCGAGCGAGCTCTGGGGCCAACGTCCTGACTTTC. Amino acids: CASSLVRASSGANVLTF. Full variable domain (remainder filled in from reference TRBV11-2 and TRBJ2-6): EAGVAQSPRYKIIEKRQSVAFWCNPISGHATLYWYQQILGQGPKLLIQFQNNGVVDDSQLPKDRFSAERLKGVDSTLKIQPAKLEDSAVYLCASSLVRASSGANVLTFGAGSRLTVL.

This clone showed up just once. CDR3 sequence (DNA): TGTGCCAGCAGCCAAGATTCGTCACGGGATGAGCAGTTCTTC. Amino acid sequence: CASSQDSSRDEQFF. The rearrangement uses TRBV4-2 and TRBJ2-1, with D hard to call. CDR3 size: 14 residues. Germline-derived CDR1 and CDR2 are LGHNA and YNFKEQ. Trimming shortened V by 0 bases and J by 8 bases, and 11 bases separated the two germline ends.

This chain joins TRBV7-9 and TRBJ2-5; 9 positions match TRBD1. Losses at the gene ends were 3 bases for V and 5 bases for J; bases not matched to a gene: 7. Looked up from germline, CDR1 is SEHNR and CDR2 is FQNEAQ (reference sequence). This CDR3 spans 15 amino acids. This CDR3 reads CASSFVTGGSETQYF. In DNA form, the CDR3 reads TGTGCCAGCAGCTTCGTGACAGGGGGATCGGAGACCCAGTACTTC.

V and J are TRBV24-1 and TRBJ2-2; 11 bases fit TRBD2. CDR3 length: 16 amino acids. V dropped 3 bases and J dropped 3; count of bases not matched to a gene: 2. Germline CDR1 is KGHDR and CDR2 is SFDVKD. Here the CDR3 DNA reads TGTGCCACCAGTGATGCACTAGCGGGAGACACCGGGGAGCTGTTTTTT. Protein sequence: CATSDALAGDTGELFF.